A single sample is the source of the 16 T cell receptor beta chains below, sequenced in a study of blood T cell repertoires in COVID-19 (TCRdb year 2020). The library was produced with the immunoSEQ multiplex PCR assay. What TCRdb holds here is the immuneACCESS table cut down to in-frame rearrangements. Part of the clones is not present; checked against another copy, under half of the missing clones reflect an unresolved V gene, and the others are unexplained. The sample contains about 300,000 clones, roughly four fifths of them found a single time. 7.5% to 10% of the sample lies in the top ten. Sequencing was done on a sample of peripheral blood. Receptor source: a woman aged 50 to 60 who had recovered from COVID-19.

The rearrangement joins TRBV5-4 to TRBJ2-1, with 9 positions matching TRBD2. Unmatched junction bases numbered 5, after V lost 5 bases and J lost 2 bases. The CDR3 loop spans 15 amino acids. Germline V gene sequence: CDR1 SGHNT, CDR2 YYREEE (reference sequence). As DNA, the CDR3 is TGTGCCAGCAGTACCCTAGCGGGACCCTACAATGAGCAGTTCTTC. Protein sequence: CASSTLAGPYNEQFF.

The rearrangement links TRBV28 to TRBJ2-7, with a weak D call TRBD1 (6 bases). V was clipped by 8 bases and J by 5 bases, with 19 bases between them. The CDR3 consists of 14 residues. The germline V gene encodes CDR1 MDHEN and CDR2 SYDVKM. DNA for the CDR3: TGTGCCAGCGGGGGAGACAGGAGCGCCCACGAGCAGTACTTC. It translates to CASGGDRSAHEQYF.

The chain couples TRBV4-2 to TRBJ2-3; 12 bases align to TRBD1. CDR3 length: 21 residues. From germline, CDR1 is LGHNA and CDR2 YNFKEQ. Germline trimming cut 0 bases from V and 3 bases from J; bases unmatched to any gene: 16. The CDR3 bases are TGTGCCAGCAGCCAAGATCAGCATCGGGACAGGGGGCGGCGAGGGACAGATACGCAGTATTTT. It encodes CASSQDQHRDRGRRGTDTQYF.

This clone showed up just once. This chain uses TRBV28 with TRBJ2-7, with a tentative D call TRBD1 (5 bases). CDR1 is MDHEN, CDR2 SYDVKM, per germline. V was trimmed by 6 bases and J by 5 bases, leaving 17 bases between them. The CDR3 is made up of 14 amino acids. CDR3 region: CASRAGPPRNEQYF. CDR3 bases: TGTGCCAGCAGGGCAGGGCCCCCAAGAAACGAGCAGTACTTC. Filled out from reference TRBV28 and TRBJ2-7, the complete variable domain reads DVKVTQSSRYLVKRTGEKVFLECVQDMDHENMFWYRQDPGLGLRLIYFSYDVKMKEKGDIPEGYSVSREKKERFSLILESASTNQTSMYLCASRAGPPRNEQYFGPGTRLTVT.

The V and J genes are TRBV27 and TRBJ2-7; possibly TRBD2 for D (7 bases). V dropped 2 bases and J dropped 7 bases, with 18 bases sitting between them. The CDR3 runs to 15 residues. Germline values: CDR1 MNHEY, CDR2 SMNVEV (reference sequence). The CDR3 sequence: CASSLRGAISWEQYF. As DNA, the CDR3 is TGTGCCAGCAGTTTACGGGGGGCTATATCTTGGGAGCAGTACTTC.

There are a few counts of this clone. The chain combines TRBV2 with TRBJ1-1; tentative D call: TRBD1 (5 bases). Per the germline V gene, CDR1 is SNHLY and CDR2 is FYNNEI. The ends were cut back, 6 bases at V and 8 bases at J, with 10 bases in the middle. CDR3 length: 11 residues. The CDR3 is CASRGEGEAFF. In DNA form, the CDR3 reads TGTGCCAGCAGGGGGGAGGGAGAAGCTTTCTTT.

This rearrangement joins TRBV5-6 to TRBJ2-5, with 9 bases that match TRBD1. Germline trimming cut 5 bases from V and 5 bases from J; bases unmatched to any gene: 1. The CDR3 loop spans 12 amino acids. The germline V gene has CDR1 SGHDT and CDR2 YYEEEE. CDR3 nucleotide sequence: TGTGCCAGCAGGGACAGGGGTGAGACCCAGTACTTC. This translates into CASRDRGETQYF. Variable domain in full (rest from reference TRBV5-6 and TRBJ2-5): DAGVTQSPTHLIKTRGQQVTLRCSPKSGHDTVSWYQQALGQGPQFIFQYYEEEERQRGNFPDRFSGHQFPNYSSELNVNALLLGDSALYLCASRDRGETQYFGPGTRLLVL.

The CDR3 coding sequence is TGTGCCAGCAGCTTGGCTCTATCTGGCAGGGTATCTAACTATGGCTACACCTTC. Protein product: CASSLALSGRVSNYGYTF. The rearrangement joins TRBV5-5 to TRBJ1-2, with a possible D match to TRBD1 (5 bases). The germline V gene has CDR1 SGHKS and CDR2 YYEKEE (reference sequence). There are 18 residues in the CDR3. V was cut by 0 bases and J by 0 bases, with 18 bases left in between.

The chain has TRBV2 and TRBJ2-2, with 7 positions matching TRBD2. CDR1 is SNHLY, CDR2 FYNNEI, per germline. The length of the CDR3 is 14 residues. V lost 6 bases to trimming and J lost 3 bases; unmatched junction nucleotides: 4. The CDR3 DNA reads as TGTGCCAGCAGCCCACTAGCGCACACCGGGGAGCTGTTTTTT. Translation: CASSPLAHTGELFF.

V usage is TRBV19 and J usage is TRBJ2-3; 8 nucleotides agree with TRBD1. This CDR3 has 14 residues. CDR1 is LNHDA, CDR2 SQIVND, per germline (reference sequence). After removal of 7 bases from V and 0 bases from J, the junction contained 3 bases not matched to a gene. CDR3 loop: CASTDRGSTDTQYF. CDR3 DNA: TGTGCCAGTACCGACAGGGGTAGCACAGATACGCAGTATTTT.

This chain connects TRBV7-6 to TRBJ2-7; D might be TRBD2 (6 bases). V was trimmed by 0 bases and J by 2 bases, leaving 14 bases between them. The CDR3 totals 16 residues. Germline values: CDR1 SGHVS, CDR2 FNYEAQ. The CDR3 reads CASSLAIVGGAYEQYF. For the CDR3, the DNA is TGTGCCAGCAGCTTAGCGATTGTAGGCGGGGCCTACGAGCAGTACTTC.

The chain has TRBV12-3 or TRBV12-4 and TRBJ2-3; D may be TRBD1 (7 bases). The CDR3 has 13 amino acids. V gave up 8 bases and J gave up 4 bases, with 13 bases separating them. The CDR3 nucleotides are TGTGCCAGCCGGCAGGGGGGCGCAGATACGCAGTATTTT. Its translation is CASRQGGADTQYF.

The rearrangement links TRBV7-2 to TRBJ2-5; tentative D call: TRBD2 (7 bases). This CDR3 contains 14 residues. The ends were cut back, 3 bases at V and 5 bases at J, with 13 bases in the middle. Germline V gene lookup returns CDR1 SGHTA and CDR2 FQGNSA. CDR3 amino acids: CASSFGGAMETQYF. The DNA for the CDR3 is TGTGCCAGCAGCTTTGGGGGGGCGATGGAGACCCAGTACTTC.

The rearrangement joins TRBV19 to TRBJ1-5; 9 positions match TRBD1. After removal of 7 bases from V and 2 bases from J, the junction contained 9 bases not matched to a gene. CDR3 length equals 16 residues. The germline V gene has CDR1 LNHDA and CDR2 SQIVND (reference sequence). In nucleotides, the CDR3 is TGTGCCAGTACTAAACAGGGGGCTGGAGGCAATCAGCCCCAGCATTTT. As protein: CASTKQGAGGNQPQHF.

This chain uses TRBV18 with TRBJ2-1; tentative D call: TRBD1 (5 bases). The CDR3 has 15 amino acids. The V and J ends lost 4 bases and 4 bases respectively, with 14 bases between them. Per the germline V gene, CDR1 is KGHSH and CDR2 is LQKENI. DNA for the CDR3: TGTGCCAGCTCACTGAACAGGCAAACTTACAATGAGCAGTTCTTC. Amino acid sequence: CASSLNRQTYNEQFF.

The rearrangement joins TRBV7-2 to TRBJ2-7, with D possibly being TRBD1 (6 bases). The V end was cut by 8 bases, the J end by 0 bases, with 14 bases between. This CDR3 has 14 residues. CDR1 is SGHTA, CDR2 FQGNSA, per germline. The CDR3 region has the DNA TGTGCCAGCCATAACCGGGACATCTCCTACGAGCAGTACTTC. Translating gives CASHNRDISYEQYF.